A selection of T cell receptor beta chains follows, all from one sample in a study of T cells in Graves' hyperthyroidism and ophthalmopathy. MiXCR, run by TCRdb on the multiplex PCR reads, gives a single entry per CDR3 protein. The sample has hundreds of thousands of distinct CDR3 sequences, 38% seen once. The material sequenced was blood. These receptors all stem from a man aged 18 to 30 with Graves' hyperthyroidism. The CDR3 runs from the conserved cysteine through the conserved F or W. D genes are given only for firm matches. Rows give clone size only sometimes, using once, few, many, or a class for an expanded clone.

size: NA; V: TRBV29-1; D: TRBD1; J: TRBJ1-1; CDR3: CSVDPRGDRGAFF; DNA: TGCAGCGTTGATCCACGCGGGGACAGAGGGGCTTTCTTT
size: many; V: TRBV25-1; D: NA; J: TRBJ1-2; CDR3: CASSGSYGYTF; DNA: TGTGCCAGCAGTGGGAGCTATGGCTACACCTTC
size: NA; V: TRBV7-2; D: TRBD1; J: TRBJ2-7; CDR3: CASSGGQTPSEQYF; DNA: TGTGCCAGCAGCGGGGGACAGACTCCCTCCGAGCAGTACTTC
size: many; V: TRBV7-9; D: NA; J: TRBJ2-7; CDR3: CASSLGRWTYEQYF; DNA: TGTGCCAGCAGCTTAGGCAGGTGGACCTACGAGCAGTACTTC
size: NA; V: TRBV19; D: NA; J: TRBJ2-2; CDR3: CASRRPNTGELFF; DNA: TGTGCCAGCCGGCGGCCGAACACCGGGGAGCTGTTTTTT
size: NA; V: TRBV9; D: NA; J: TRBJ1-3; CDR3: CASSQLLSWGARGNTIYF; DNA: TGTGCCAGCAGCCAACTCCTCTCGTGGGGGGCGCGAGGAAACACCATATATTTT
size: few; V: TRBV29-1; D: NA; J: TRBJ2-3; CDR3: CSVDYRGTDTQYF; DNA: TGCAGCGTTGACTACAGGGGCACAGATACGCAGTATTTT
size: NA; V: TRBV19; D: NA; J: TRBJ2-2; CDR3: CASSPGENTRELFF; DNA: TGTGCCAGTAGTCCGGGGGAGAACACCAGGGAGCTGTTTTTT
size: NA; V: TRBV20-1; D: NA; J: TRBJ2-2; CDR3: CSAWTLANTGELFF; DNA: TGCAGTGCTTGGACCCTAGCGAACACCGGGGAGCTGTTTTTT
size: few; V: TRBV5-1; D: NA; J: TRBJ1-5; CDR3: CASSPWGENNQPQHF; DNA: TGCGCCAGCAGCCCGTGGGGTGAGAACAATCAGCCCCAGCATTTT
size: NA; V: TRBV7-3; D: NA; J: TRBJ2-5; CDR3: CASSLRKAGDQETQYF; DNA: TGTGCCAGCAGCTTAAGGAAGGCAGGGGACCAAGAGACCCAGTACTTC
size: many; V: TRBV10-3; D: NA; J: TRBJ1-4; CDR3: CAISESTASTNEKLFF; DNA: TGTGCCATCAGTGAGTCGACCGCCTCAACTAATGAAAAACTGTTTTTT
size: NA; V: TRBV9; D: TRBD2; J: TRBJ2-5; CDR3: CASSGGVTSGRETQYF; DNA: TGTGCCAGCAGCGGGGGGGTGACTAGCGGGAGGGAGACCCAGTACTTC
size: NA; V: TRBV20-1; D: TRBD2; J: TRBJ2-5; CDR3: CSARETAGGLRKTQYF; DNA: TGCAGTGCTAGAGAAACAGCGGGGGGGCTAAGGAAGACCCAGTACTTC
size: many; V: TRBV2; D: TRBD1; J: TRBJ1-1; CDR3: CASSINRGGTTEAFF; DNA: TGTGCCAGCAGTATCAACAGGGGCGGTACCACTGAAGCTTTCTTT
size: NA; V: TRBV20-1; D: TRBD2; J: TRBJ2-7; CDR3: CSAPRGAGELEQYF; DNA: TGCAGTGCTCCCCGAGGAGCGGGAGAGCTCGAGCAGTACTTC
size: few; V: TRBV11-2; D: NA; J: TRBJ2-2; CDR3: CASSLGDNTGELFF; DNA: TGTGCCAGCAGCTTAGGGGATAACACCGGGGAGCTGTTTTTT
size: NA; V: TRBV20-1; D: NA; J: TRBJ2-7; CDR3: CSALGPPGEQYF; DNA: TGCAGTGCTTTGGGACCCCCTGGTGAGCAGTACTTC
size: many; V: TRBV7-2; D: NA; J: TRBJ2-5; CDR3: CASDLGTVWQETQYF; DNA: TGTGCCAGCGACCTGGGGACGGTGTGGCAAGAGACCCAGTACTTC
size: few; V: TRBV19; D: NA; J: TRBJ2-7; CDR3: CASSRKDRPYEQYF; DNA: TGTGCCAGTAGTAGGAAGGACCGGCCCTACGAGCAGTACTTC
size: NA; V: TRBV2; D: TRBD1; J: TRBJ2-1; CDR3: CAIGQGKQFF; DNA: TGTGCCATCGGACAGGGAAAGCAGTTCTTC
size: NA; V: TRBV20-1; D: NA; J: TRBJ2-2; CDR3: CSARAEGSGELFF; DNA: TGCAGTGCTAGAGCAGAGGGTTCCGGGGAGCTGTTTTTT
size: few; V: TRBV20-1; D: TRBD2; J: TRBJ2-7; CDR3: CSWRLAGFYEQYF; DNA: TGCAGTTGGCGGCTAGCGGGTTTCTACGAGCAGTACTTC
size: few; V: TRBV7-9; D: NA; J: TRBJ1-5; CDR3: CASSQIGDGDQPQHF; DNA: TGTGCCAGCAGCCAAATAGGGGATGGGGATCAGCCCCAGCATTTT
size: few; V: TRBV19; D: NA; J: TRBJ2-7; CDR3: CASSNTGRYEQYF; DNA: TGTGCCAGTAGTAATACGGGACGATACGAGCAGTACTTC
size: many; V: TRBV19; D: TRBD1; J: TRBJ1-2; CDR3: CASSASGGAGYGYTF; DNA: TGTGCCAGTAGTGCGTCAGGGGGCGCGGGCTATGGCTACACCTTC
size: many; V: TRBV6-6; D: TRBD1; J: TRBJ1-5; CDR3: CASHLTGGSNQPQHF; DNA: TGTGCCAGTCACCTTACAGGGGGAAGCAATCAGCCCCAGCATTTT
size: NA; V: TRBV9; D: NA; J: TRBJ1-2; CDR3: CASSPGTPAVYGYTF; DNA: TGTGCCAGCAGCCCCGGGACACCCGCAGTCTATGGCTACACCTTC
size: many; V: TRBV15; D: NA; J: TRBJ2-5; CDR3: CATSSTHQETQYF; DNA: TGTGCCACCAGCAGTACCCACCAAGAGACCCAGTACTTC
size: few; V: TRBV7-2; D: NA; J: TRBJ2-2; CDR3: CASSATRTAGELFF; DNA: TGTGCCAGCAGCGCTACACGCACTGCTGGGGAGCTGTTTTTT
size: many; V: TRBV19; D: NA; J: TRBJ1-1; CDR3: CATNPRANTEAFF; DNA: TGTGCCACCAACCCTCGGGCGAACACTGAAGCTTTCTTT
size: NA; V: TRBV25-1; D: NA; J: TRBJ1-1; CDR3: CASRVERGMDTEAFF; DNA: TGTGCCAGCAGGGTCGAGCGAGGAATGGACACTGAAGCTTTCTTT
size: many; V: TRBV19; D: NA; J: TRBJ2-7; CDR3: CASSQGPSGLSYEQYF; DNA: TGTGCCAGTAGTCAAGGCCCCAGTGGACTCAGCTACGAGCAGTACTTC
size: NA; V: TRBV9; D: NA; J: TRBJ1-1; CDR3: CASSLVGADTEAFF; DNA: TGTGCCAGCAGTTTAGTGGGGGCGGACACTGAAGCTTTCTTT
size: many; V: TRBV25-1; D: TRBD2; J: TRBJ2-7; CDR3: CASSETSGRAGEQYF; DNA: TGTGCCAGCAGTGAGACGAGCGGGAGGGCAGGTGAGCAGTACTTC
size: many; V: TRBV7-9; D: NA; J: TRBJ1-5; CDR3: CASSLVGATGNQPQHF; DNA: TGTGCCAGCAGCTTAGTAGGGGCGACTGGCAATCAGCCCCAGCATTTT
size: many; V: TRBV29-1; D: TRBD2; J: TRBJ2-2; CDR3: CSVETSGLNTGELFF; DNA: TGCAGCGTTGAGACTAGCGGACTGAACACCGGGGAGCTGTTTTTT
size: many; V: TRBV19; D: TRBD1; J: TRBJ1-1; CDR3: CASRPDRGRNTEAFF; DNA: TGTGCCAGTAGGCCTGACAGGGGTAGGAACACTGAAGCTTTCTTT
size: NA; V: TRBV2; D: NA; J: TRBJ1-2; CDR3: CASMTGGRGYTF; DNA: TGTGCCAGCATGACGGGGGGAAGGGGCTACACCTTC
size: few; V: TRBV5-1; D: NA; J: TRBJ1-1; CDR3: CASSLSTERQGTEAFF; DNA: TGCGCCAGCAGCTTATCGACAGAGCGCCAAGGCACTGAAGCTTTCTTT
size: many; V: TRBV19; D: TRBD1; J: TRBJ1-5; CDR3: CASNRGHNQPQHF; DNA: TGTGCCAGTAACAGGGGGCATAATCAGCCCCAGCATTTT
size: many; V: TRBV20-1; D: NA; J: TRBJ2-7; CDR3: CSASKASEQYF; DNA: TGCAGTGCTTCCAAGGCTAGCGAGCAGTACTTC
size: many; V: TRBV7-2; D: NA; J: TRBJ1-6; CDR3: CASSLNRASPLHF; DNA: TGTGCCAGCAGCCTAAACAGGGCATCACCCCTCCACTTT
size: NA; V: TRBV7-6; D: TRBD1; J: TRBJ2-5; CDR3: CASSSRTGGYRYNQETQYF; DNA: TGTGCCAGCAGCTCTAGGACAGGGGGCTACCGGTACAACCAAGAGACCCAGTACTTC
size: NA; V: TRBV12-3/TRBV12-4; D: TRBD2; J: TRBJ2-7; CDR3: CASSLEVAGGYEQYF; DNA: TGTGCCAGCAGTTTAGAAGTAGCGGGAGGCTACGAGCAGTACTTC
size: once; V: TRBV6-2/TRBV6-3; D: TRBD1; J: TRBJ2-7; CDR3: CASSEGLLGQGAYEQYF; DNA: TGTGCCAGCAGTGAAGGTCTGCTTGGACAGGGGGCCTACGAGCAGTACTTC
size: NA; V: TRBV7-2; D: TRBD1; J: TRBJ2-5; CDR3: CASTTDRRETQYF; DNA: TGTGCCAGCACCACGGACAGGCGGGAGACCCAGTACTTC
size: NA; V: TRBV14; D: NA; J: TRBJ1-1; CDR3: CASSHQGSLEAFF; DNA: TGTGCCAGCAGCCATCAGGGCAGTCTAGAAGCTTTCTTT